The 6 T cell receptor beta chains listed next were all sequenced from one sample in a study of PD-1 blockade in classical Hodgkin lymphoma. Time point defined: cycle 4 day 1 (C4D1), after 6 weeks of nivolumab. The patients all showed relapse after autologous stem cell transplantation, while their brentuximab vedotin exposure varied. Profiling relied on immunoSEQ multiplex PCR, and the TCRdb table lists in-frame clones only, not all of them. This table has about 90,000 clones, just over 90% appearing once. Sequencing was performed on peripheral blood mononuclear cells (PBMCs), taken before the fourth cycle of nivolumab. The receptors shown here come from a human donor with classical Hodgkin lymphoma.

The CDR3, as DNA: TGTGCCAGCAGTTACTCACCAAACGAGCAGTACTTC. Amino acids: CASSYSPNEQYF. The chain is built from TRBV6-5 and TRBJ2-7; D is unresolved. Trimming cost V 0 bases and J 5 bases, with 5 bases left between them. The germline V gene has CDR1 MNHEY and CDR2 SVGAGI. CDR3 length: 12 amino acids.

The chain links TRBV6-6 to TRBJ1-1, with D tentatively TRBD1 (5 bases). With 0 bases removed from V and 6 bases from J, the gap between germline ends came to 11 bases. The CDR3 sequence is 14 residues long. Per the germline V gene, CDR1 is MNHNY and CDR2 is SVGAGI (reference sequence). CDR3 bases: TGTGCCAGCAGTTACTCGTTGGCGGGGGCTGAAGCTTTCTTT. The encoded protein is CASSYSLAGAEAFF.

The chain couples TRBV4-2 to TRBJ1-1; D is unclear. Trimming removed 5 bases at V and 0 bases at J, with 13 bases between. The CDR3 totals 15 residues. Germline V lookup: CDR1 LGHNA, CDR2 YNFKEQ. CDR3 residues: CASSAIPGMNTEAFF. CDR3 coding DNA: TGTGCCAGCAGCGCAATCCCGGGGATGAACACTGAAGCTTTCTTT.

A few counts support this clone. CDR3 nucleotides: TGTGCCAGCAGCTTAGCGGTCGGAGCGATATCCTACGAGCAGTACTTC. It is translated as CASSLAVGAISYEQYF. The chain uses TRBV7-2 and TRBJ2-7; D gene unclear. The CDR3 contains 16 residues. Per germline, CDR1 SGHTA and CDR2 FQGNSA. Between the trimmed V and J ends, which lost 0 bases and 1 base, there was a span of 13 bases.

The chain couples TRBV11-2 to TRBJ1-1; D may be TRBD1 (5 bases). Germline V CDR1 and CDR2: SGHAT, FQNNGV. The CDR3 loop spans 18 amino acids. V lost 8 bases and J 1 base, leaving 26 bases between the germline ends. The CDR3 spells CASEHGQGRDPSNTEAFF. In DNA form, the CDR3 reads TGTGCCAGCGAGCACGGTCAGGGTAGAGATCCCTCGAACACTGAAGCTTTCTTT.

This clone showed up just once. The chain employs TRBV6-6 and TRBJ1-2; TRBD1 matches 7 bases. The CDR3 consists of 16 residues. V shed 0 bases and J 4 bases; nucleotides not matched to a gene: 8. Germline V gene sequence: CDR1 MNHNY, CDR2 SVGAGI (reference sequence). In DNA, the CDR3 is TGTGCCAGCAGTTACTCGAAGACAGGGCAATCCTATGGCTACACCTTC. Amino acids: CASSYSKTGQSYGYTF.